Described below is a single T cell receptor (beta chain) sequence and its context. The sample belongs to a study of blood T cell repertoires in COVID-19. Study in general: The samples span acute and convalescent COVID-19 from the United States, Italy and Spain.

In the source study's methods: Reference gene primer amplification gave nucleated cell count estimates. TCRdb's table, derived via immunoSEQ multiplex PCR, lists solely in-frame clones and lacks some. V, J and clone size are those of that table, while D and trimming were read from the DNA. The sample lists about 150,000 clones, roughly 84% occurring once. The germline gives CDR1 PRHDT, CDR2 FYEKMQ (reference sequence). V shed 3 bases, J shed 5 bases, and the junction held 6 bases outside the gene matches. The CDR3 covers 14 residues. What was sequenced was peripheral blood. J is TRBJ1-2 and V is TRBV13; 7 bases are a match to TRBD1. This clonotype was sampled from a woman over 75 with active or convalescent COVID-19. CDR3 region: CASSLNWDSYGYTF. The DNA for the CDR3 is TGTGCCAGCAGCTTGAATTGGGACAGTTATGGCTACACCTTC.